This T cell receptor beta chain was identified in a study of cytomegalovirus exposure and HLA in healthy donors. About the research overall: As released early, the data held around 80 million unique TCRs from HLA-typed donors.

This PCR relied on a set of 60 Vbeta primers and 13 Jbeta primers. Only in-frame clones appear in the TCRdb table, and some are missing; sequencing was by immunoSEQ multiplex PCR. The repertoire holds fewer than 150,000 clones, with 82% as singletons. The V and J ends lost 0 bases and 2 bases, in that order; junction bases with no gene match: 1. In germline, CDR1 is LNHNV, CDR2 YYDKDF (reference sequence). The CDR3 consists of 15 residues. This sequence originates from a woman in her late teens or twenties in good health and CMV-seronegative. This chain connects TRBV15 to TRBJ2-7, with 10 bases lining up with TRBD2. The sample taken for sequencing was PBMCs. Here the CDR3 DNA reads TGTGCCACCAGCAGAGAACTAGCGGGAACCTACGAGCAGTACTTC. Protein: CATSRELAGTYEQYF. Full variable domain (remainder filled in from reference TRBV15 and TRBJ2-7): DAMVIQNPRYQVTQFGKPVTLSCSQTLNHNVMYWYQQKSSQAPKLLFHYYDKDFNNEADTPDNFQSRRPNTSFCFLDIRSPGLGDTAMYLCATSRELAGTYEQYFGPGTRLTVT.